A selection of T cell receptor beta chains follows, all from one sample in a study of blood T cell repertoires in COVID-19. Assay used: immunoSEQ multiplex PCR; TCRdb lists only in-frame clones, some missing. The table records roughly 40,000 clones, 73% of them present only once. The specimen sequenced was peripheral blood. Receptors originate from an elderly man with acute or convalescent COVID-19. Both conserved end residues are part of each CDR3. D genes are given only for firm matches. The size entry is marked missing in some rows and otherwise reads once, few, many or a size class.

cdr3_aa cdr3_nt clone_size d_call j_call v_call
CASSPDREKLFF TGTGCCAGCAGCCCGGACAGGGAAAAACTGTTTTTT once TRBD1 TRBJ1-4 TRBV4-2
CASSIVVYSNQPQHF TGTGCCAGTAGTATTGTGGTCTATAGCAATCAGCCCCAGCATTTT - - TRBJ1-5 TRBV19
CASSLVGLSTDTQYF TGTGCCAGCAGCTTGGTGGGACTTAGCACAGATACGCAGTATTTT - - TRBJ2-3 TRBV7-3
CAWRGHPNTEAFF TGTGCCTGGAGGGGACACCCGAACACTGAAGCTTTCTTT few - TRBJ1-1 TRBV30
CASSSRLAPSSPQYF TGTGCCAGTAGTAGTAGACTAGCCCCTTCATCTCCCCAGTACTTC - TRBD2 TRBJ2-5 TRBV19
CASRGPRTGGDTEAFF TGTGCCAGCAGGGGCCCTCGGACAGGAGGGGACACTGAAGCTTTCTTT - TRBD1 TRBJ1-1 TRBV6-6
CASTVTASTDTQYF TGTGCCAGTACTGTGACTGCTAGCACAGATACGCAGTATTTT - - TRBJ2-3 TRBV19
CASSNVENYGYTF TGTGCCAGCAGCAACGTAGAGAACTATGGCTACACCTTC - - TRBJ1-2 TRBV28
CASSLREIGTDTQYF TGTGCCAGCAGCTTACGGGAAATCGGCACAGATACGCAGTATTTT medium-sized - TRBJ2-3 TRBV7-8
CAISEGSRRGRDTQYF TGTGCCATCAGTGAAGGGTCTAGGAGGGGTCGGGATACGCAGTATTTT - - TRBJ2-3 TRBV10-3
CASSEGSYQPQHF TGCGCCAGCAGTGAGGGCAGTTATCAGCCCCAGCATTTT - - TRBJ1-5 TRBV10-2
CASSLAQGPQHF TGTGCCAGCAGCTTAGCGCAGGGGCCCCAGCATTTT - - TRBJ1-5 TRBV7-8
CASSIRQGDGYTF TGTGCCAGCTCAATTCGACAAGGGGATGGCTACACCTTC - - TRBJ1-2 TRBV18
CASSLWQGKETQYF TGTGCCAGCAGTTTATGGCAGGGCAAGGAGACCCAGTACTTC - - TRBJ2-5 TRBV27
CASSPGQLSGNTIYF TGTGCCAGCAGCCCCGGACAGCTCTCTGGAAACACCATATATTTT once - TRBJ1-3 TRBV9
CAWTALSQGPGNTIYF TGTGCCTGGACCGCGCTCTCACAGGGACCGGGAAACACCATATATTTT - - TRBJ1-3 TRBV30
CASSLSERVPYNEQFF TGTGCCAGCAGCTTATCCGAGCGGGTGCCCTACAATGAGCAGTTCTTC - - TRBJ2-1 TRBV7-9